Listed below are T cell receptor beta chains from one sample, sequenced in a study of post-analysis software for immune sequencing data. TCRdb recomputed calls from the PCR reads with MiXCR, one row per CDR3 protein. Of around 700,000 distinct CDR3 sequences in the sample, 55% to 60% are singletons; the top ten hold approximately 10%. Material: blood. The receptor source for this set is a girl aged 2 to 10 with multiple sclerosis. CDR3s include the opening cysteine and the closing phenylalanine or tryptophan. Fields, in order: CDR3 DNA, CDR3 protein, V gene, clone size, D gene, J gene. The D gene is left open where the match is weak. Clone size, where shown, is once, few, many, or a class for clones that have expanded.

cdr3_nt: TGCAGCGGGGGTTCTGGGGCCAACGTCCTGACTTTC
cdr3_aa: CSGGSGANVLTF
v_call: TRBV29-1
clone_size: -
d_call: -
j_call: TRBJ2-6

cdr3_nt: TGTGCCAGCAGCCAAGGGGGGCGGCAGTTAAATGAGCAGTTCTTC
cdr3_aa: CASSQGGRQLNEQFF
v_call: TRBV3-1
clone_size: -
d_call: -
j_call: TRBJ2-1

cdr3_nt: TGTGCCAGCAGCCAACAAGAGGGACGCGAGCAGTACTTC
cdr3_aa: CASSQQEGREQYF
v_call: TRBV7-6
clone_size: -
d_call: -
j_call: TRBJ2-7

cdr3_nt: TGCGCCAGCAGTCTCCGGCAAGAGGGAGATACGCAGTATTTT
cdr3_aa: CASSLRQEGDTQYF
v_call: TRBV5-1
clone_size: once
d_call: -
j_call: TRBJ2-3

cdr3_nt: TGTGCCAGCGACAGACTGATTTCCTACGAGCAGTACTTC
cdr3_aa: CASDRLISYEQYF
v_call: TRBV2
clone_size: -
d_call: -
j_call: TRBJ2-7

cdr3_nt: TGTGCCAGCAATCGATGGACCATGAACACTGAAGCTTTCTTT
cdr3_aa: CASNRWTMNTEAFF
v_call: TRBV6-6
clone_size: -
d_call: -
j_call: TRBJ1-1

cdr3_nt: TGTGCCAGCAGCTTAGTGGAAGCGGGGGGGTCCTATGAGCAGTTCTTC
cdr3_aa: CASSLVEAGGSYEQFF
v_call: TRBV7-6
clone_size: -
d_call: TRBD2
j_call: TRBJ2-1

cdr3_nt: TGCGCCAGCAGCTTGGAGACAGGGCGCACAGATACGCAGTATTTT
cdr3_aa: CASSLETGRTDTQYF
v_call: TRBV5-1
clone_size: -
d_call: TRBD1
j_call: TRBJ2-3

cdr3_nt: TGCGCCAGCAGCTGGGGGGCGAGCGACACCGGGGAGCTGTTTTTT
cdr3_aa: CASSWGASDTGELFF
v_call: TRBV5-1
clone_size: -
d_call: -
j_call: TRBJ2-2

cdr3_nt: TGTGCCAGCAGTCCCGAGAGCACAGATACGCAGTATTTT
cdr3_aa: CASSPESTDTQYF
v_call: TRBV2
clone_size: few
d_call: -
j_call: TRBJ2-3

cdr3_nt: TGTGCCAGCAGTATAAAAACAAAATCATCAGATACGCAGTATTTT
cdr3_aa: CASSIKTKSSDTQYF
v_call: TRBV6-5
clone_size: few
d_call: -
j_call: TRBJ2-3

cdr3_nt: TGTGCCAGCACCGCCAGGGTTACCAAAAACATTCAGTACTTC
cdr3_aa: CASTARVTKNIQYF
v_call: TRBV2
clone_size: -
d_call: -
j_call: TRBJ2-4

cdr3_nt: TGCAGTGCTAGAGATAGCGTTTTGGGGAATGAGCAGTTCTTC
cdr3_aa: CSARDSVLGNEQFF
v_call: TRBV20-1
clone_size: -
d_call: -
j_call: TRBJ2-1

cdr3_nt: TGCAGTGCCATCCGGCAACAGGGCAAGCATGGCTATGGCTACACCTTC
cdr3_aa: CSAIRQQGKHGYGYTF
v_call: TRBV20-1
clone_size: few
d_call: -
j_call: TRBJ1-2

cdr3_nt: TGTGCCAGCTCACCAGGTAACGGGGGCACAGATACGCAGTATTTT
cdr3_aa: CASSPGNGGTDTQYF
v_call: TRBV18
clone_size: few
d_call: -
j_call: TRBJ2-3

cdr3_nt: TGTGCCACCAGTAGCTCCGGGCGGGGGGAGGTCGACAATGAGCAGTTCTTC
cdr3_aa: CATSSSGRGEVDNEQFF
v_call: TRBV24-1
clone_size: once
d_call: TRBD2
j_call: TRBJ2-1

cdr3_nt: TGTGCCAGCAGTCCCACAGGCGGCAATCAGCCCCAGCATTTT
cdr3_aa: CASSPTGGNQPQHF
v_call: TRBV12-3/TRBV12-4
clone_size: few
d_call: -
j_call: TRBJ1-5

cdr3_nt: TGTGCCAGCTCACCCGACCCGCCCTACGAGCAGTACTTC
cdr3_aa: CASSPDPPYEQYF
v_call: TRBV18
clone_size: -
d_call: -
j_call: TRBJ2-7

cdr3_nt: TGTGCCAGCTCTCCGGGAGGGGGACAGATGAATAATGAGCAGTTCTTC
cdr3_aa: CASSPGGGQMNNEQFF
v_call: TRBV6-2/TRBV6-3
clone_size: -
d_call: -
j_call: TRBJ2-1

cdr3_nt: TGTGCCATCAGTGAGGCAACGGGGAATGAGCAGTTCTTC
cdr3_aa: CAISEATGNEQFF
v_call: TRBV10-3
clone_size: -
d_call: -
j_call: TRBJ2-1

cdr3_nt: TGTGCCAGCAGCTTAATGACAAACGTCTACGAGCAGTACTTC
cdr3_aa: CASSLMTNVYEQYF
v_call: TRBV5-5
clone_size: -
d_call: -
j_call: TRBJ2-7

cdr3_nt: TGCAGTGCTAGAGGTCAAACCGCCGCCTACGAGCAGTACTTC
cdr3_aa: CSARGQTAAYEQYF
v_call: TRBV20-1
clone_size: -
d_call: -
j_call: TRBJ2-7

cdr3_nt: TGTGCCACCAGTGATTCGGGGCGGAGGGGACCCTTTAATCAGCCCCAGCATTTT
cdr3_aa: CATSDSGRRGPFNQPQHF
v_call: TRBV24-1
clone_size: -
d_call: -
j_call: TRBJ1-5

cdr3_nt: TGCAGCGTCCGCCTGTTGGGCTTGGAAGCTTTCTTT
cdr3_aa: CSVRLLGLEAFF
v_call: TRBV29-1
clone_size: -
d_call: -
j_call: TRBJ1-1

cdr3_nt: TGCGCCAGCAGCTTGGGCCCATCCGTCCCACCCCTCCACTTT
cdr3_aa: CASSLGPSVPPLHF
v_call: TRBV5-1
clone_size: -
d_call: -
j_call: TRBJ1-6

cdr3_nt: TGTGCCAGCAGTGATAGTACTGGCTGGGACGAGCAGTACTTC
cdr3_aa: CASSDSTGWDEQYF
v_call: TRBV2
clone_size: -
d_call: -
j_call: TRBJ2-7

cdr3_nt: TGTGCCAGCAGCTTAGCGTTGCAGGGCGCGTTAGCCAAAAACATTCAGTACTTC
cdr3_aa: CASSLALQGALAKNIQYF
v_call: TRBV7-9
clone_size: -
d_call: -
j_call: TRBJ2-4

cdr3_nt: TGTGCCAGCAGCGAAGGGACTAGAGGAGCGTCCAATGAGCAGTTCTTC
cdr3_aa: CASSEGTRGASNEQFF
v_call: TRBV9
clone_size: -
d_call: TRBD2
j_call: TRBJ2-1